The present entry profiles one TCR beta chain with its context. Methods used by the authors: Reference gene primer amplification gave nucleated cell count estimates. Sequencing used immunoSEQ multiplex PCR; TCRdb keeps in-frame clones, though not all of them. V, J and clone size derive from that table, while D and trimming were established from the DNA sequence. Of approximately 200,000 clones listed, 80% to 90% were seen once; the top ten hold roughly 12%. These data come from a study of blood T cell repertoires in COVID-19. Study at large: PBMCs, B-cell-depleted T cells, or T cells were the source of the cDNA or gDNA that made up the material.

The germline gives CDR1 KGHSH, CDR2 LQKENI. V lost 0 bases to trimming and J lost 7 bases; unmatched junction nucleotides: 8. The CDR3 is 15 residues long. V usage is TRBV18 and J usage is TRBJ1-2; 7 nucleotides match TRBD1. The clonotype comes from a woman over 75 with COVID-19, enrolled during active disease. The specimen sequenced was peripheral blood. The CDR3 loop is CASSPPGPQGGGYTF. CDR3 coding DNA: TGTGCCAGCTCACCACCGGGTCCCCAGGGGGGTGGCTACACCTTC.